Sequencing of this TCR beta chain was carried out in a study of shared clonotypes between healthy human individuals. The CDR3 extends over 12 amino acids. Germline values: CDR1 MNHNS, CDR2 SASEGT. V lost 8 bases and J lost 4, with 11 bases in between. Regarding this clone: Antigen unknown.

Notes on the study in general: Generally, estimated richness proved larger in naive subsets than it did in memory subsets.

The naive CD8 fraction comprised CD45RO-negative cells positively selected for CCR7 and excluded terminally differentiated effector memory CD45RA+ cells. Everyone who donated was a Caucasian adult who lived in Nashville, Tennessee. This table comes from immunoSEQ multiplex PCR, and its TCRdb copy is limited to in-frame clones, with some not included. In the table there are around 1.9 million clones, roughly 95% of which are singletons. This receptor was taken from a man aged 18 to 30 in good health. Some clones in this sample may be carry-over from other donors' samples. Sequencing was done on a sample of naive CD8+ T cells from PBMCs. The V call is TRBV6-1, the J call TRBJ1-1; no firm D call. CDR3 protein: CASGMGSTEAFF. CDR3 coding DNA: TGTGCCAGCGGTATGGGGAGCACTGAAGCTTTCTTT.